The rows below give T cell receptor beta chains drawn from one sample of a study of cytomegalovirus exposure and HLA in healthy donors. Generated by immunoSEQ multiplex PCR, the TCRdb table keeps only in-frame clones and is missing some. Of about 140,000 clones listed, 60% to 85% were seen once; the top ten hold 2.8%. The sample comprised PBMCs. Source of these receptors: a male donor in good health and CMV-seronegative. Both conserved end residues are part of each CDR3. The order of the fields is CDR3 length, V gene, J gene, CDR3 protein.

cdr3_length: 15; v_call: TRBV30; j_call: TRBJ1-2; cdr3_aa: CAWSVLGGSNYGYTF
cdr3_length: 14; v_call: TRBV5-1; j_call: TRBJ1-2; cdr3_aa: CASSSRQGSYGYTF
cdr3_length: 16; v_call: TRBV5-1; j_call: TRBJ2-1; cdr3_aa: CASSGRTGGSYNEQFF
cdr3_length: 14; v_call: TRBV2; j_call: TRBJ1-2; cdr3_aa: CASSKKTGADGYTF
cdr3_length: 16; v_call: TRBV6-4; j_call: TRBJ2-1; cdr3_aa: CASSDSPGGSPDEQFF
cdr3_length: 19; v_call: TRBV15; j_call: TRBJ2-7; cdr3_aa: CATSRHLGQGVRSSYEQYF
cdr3_length: 15; v_call: TRBV5-4; j_call: TRBJ1-2; cdr3_aa: CASSLGTGGNYGYTF
cdr3_length: 15; v_call: TRBV11-2; j_call: TRBJ2-3; cdr3_aa: CASSLFRGGIDTQYF
cdr3_length: 14; v_call: TRBV19; j_call: TRBJ1-2; cdr3_aa: CASSPNLSGYGYTF
cdr3_length: 13; v_call: TRBV9; j_call: TRBJ2-5; cdr3_aa: CASSVGEGTSQYF
cdr3_length: 15; v_call: TRBV2; j_call: TRBJ2-2; cdr3_aa: CASFRGRLDTGELFF
cdr3_length: 14; v_call: TRBV7-9; j_call: TRBJ1-1; cdr3_aa: CASSGQLPNTEAFF
cdr3_length: 15; v_call: TRBV5-1; j_call: TRBJ2-3; cdr3_aa: CASSLGTGNTDTQYF
cdr3_length: 13; v_call: TRBV7-3; j_call: TRBJ2-7; cdr3_aa: CASSFSDTLEQYF
cdr3_length: 16; v_call: TRBV7-2; j_call: TRBJ2-6; cdr3_aa: CASSLVGRSGANVLTF
cdr3_length: 15; v_call: TRBV6-5; j_call: TRBJ1-3; cdr3_aa: CASSRGSRSGNTIYF
cdr3_length: 11; v_call: TRBV27; j_call: TRBJ2-4; cdr3_aa: CASRYRDIQYF
cdr3_length: 14; v_call: TRBV28; j_call: TRBJ2-7; cdr3_aa: CASSSRGWGYEQYF
cdr3_length: 14; v_call: TRBV27; j_call: TRBJ2-7; cdr3_aa: CASSTTGTIYEQYF
cdr3_length: 14; v_call: TRBV18; j_call: TRBJ2-7; cdr3_aa: CASSPPIRHYEQYF
cdr3_length: 12; v_call: TRBV29-1; j_call: TRBJ2-5; cdr3_aa: CSVEGPQETQYF
cdr3_length: 13; v_call: TRBV7-3; j_call: TRBJ2-5; cdr3_aa: CASSLRATETQYF
cdr3_length: 16; v_call: TRBV5-1; j_call: TRBJ1-4; cdr3_aa: CASSTGGGQSNEKLFF
cdr3_length: 15; v_call: TRBV6-6; j_call: TRBJ1-1; cdr3_aa: CASSYSTGRNTEAFF
cdr3_length: 14; v_call: TRBV7-8; j_call: TRBJ1-2; cdr3_aa: CASSARQGNYGYTF
cdr3_length: 15; v_call: TRBV25-1; j_call: TRBJ1-1; cdr3_aa: CASSPSPTSNTEAFF
cdr3_length: 12; v_call: TRBV12-5; j_call: TRBJ2-5; cdr3_aa: CASQGPGETQYF
cdr3_length: 15; v_call: TRBV5-4; j_call: TRBJ1-4; cdr3_aa: CASSLVMGQNEKLFF
cdr3_length: 16; v_call: TRBV6-6; j_call: TRBJ1-3; cdr3_aa: CASSYVQGDSGNTIYF
cdr3_length: 15; v_call: TRBV6-6; j_call: TRBJ2-7; cdr3_aa: CASIPAGQGTYEQYF
cdr3_length: 15; v_call: TRBV10-3; j_call: TRBJ1-1; cdr3_aa: CAISDHTQENTEAFF